Following are 12 T cell receptor beta chains from one sample sequenced in a study of response to subunit inactivated influenza vaccine. TCRdb itself ran the RT-PCR reads through MiXCR, one entry per CDR3 protein. The profile shows roughly 500,000 distinct CDR3 sequences, about 25% of them singletons. The sequenced sample was CD4+ T cells sorted from PBMCs, obtained 5 to 6 days after vaccination. The receptors originated from a man aged 45 to 65 who received an inactivated influenza vaccine.

This rearrangement joins TRBV18 to TRBJ2-3, with 7 positions matching TRBD2. V lost 5 bases to trimming and J lost 1 base; unmatched junction nucleotides: 6. Germline-derived CDR1 and CDR2 are KGHSH and LQKENI. The CDR3 has 15 residues. CDR3 protein: CASSFNLAGTDTQYF. CDR3 DNA sequence: TGTGCCAGCTCATTCAATCTAGCGGGCACAGATACGCAGTATTTT.

The rearrangement joins TRBV5-5 to TRBJ2-5; D might be TRBD1 (5 bases). The germline V and J ends were trimmed by 0 bases and 5 bases, with 11 bases remaining between them. The CDR3 loop spans 14 amino acids. The V gene's germline CDR1 is SGHKS and CDR2 YYEKEE (reference sequence). The CDR3 DNA sequence: TGTGCCAGCAGCTTGGACAGGAACTCGGAGACCCAGTACTTC. Its protein product is CASSLDRNSETQYF. Drawing the rest from reference TRBV5-5 and TRBJ2-5, the complete variable domain is DAGVTQSPTHLIKTRGQQVTLRCSPISGHKSVSWYQQVLGQGPQFIFQYYEKEERGRGNFPDRFSARQFPNYSSELNVNALLLGDSALYLCASSLDRNSETQYFGPGTRLLVL.

CDR3 bases: TGTGCCACCAGTGAGCGGCTAGCGGGAGCCGGGGAGCTGTTTTTT. As protein: CATSERLAGAGELFF. J is TRBJ2-2 and V is TRBV24-1, with 10 bases that match TRBD2. Trimming took 4 bases from V and 6 from J; bases not matched to a gene: 4. CDR3 size: 15 residues. CDR1 and CDR2 from the germline V gene are KGHDR and SFDVKD.

This clonotype was counted ten times or more. This chain connects TRBV10-2 to TRBJ1-4, with D possibly TRBD1 on 5 matching bases. Germline CDR1 reads WSHSY; CDR2 reads SAAADI. V was clipped by 3 bases and J by 7 bases, with 12 bases between them. The CDR3 extends over 14 amino acids. The CDR3 here is CASSEAGRGEKLFF. CDR3 in DNA: TGCGCCAGCAGTGAAGCAGGGAGGGGTGAAAAACTGTTTTTT.

The chain combines TRBV20-1 with TRBJ1-6; D unclear. V was shortened by 0 bases and J by 14 bases, with 8 bases between the two germline ends. Germline CDR1 and CDR2: DFQATT and SNEGSKA (reference sequence). The CDR3 has 11 amino acids. The CDR3 is CSARDFPALHF. For the CDR3, the DNA is TGCAGTGCTAGAGATTTCCCCGCCCTCCACTTT.

The V gene is TRBV5-6, the J gene TRBJ2-7, with 7 nucleotides matching TRBD1. CDR3 length: 15 residues. CDR1 is SGHDT, CDR2 YYEEEE, per germline. The junction had 15 bases not matched to a gene; V was cut back by 3 bases and J by 9 bases. CDR3 protein: CASSSSWTGRWGQYF. The DNA for the CDR3 is TGTGCCAGCAGCTCCTCTTGGACAGGACGATGGGGGCAGTACTTC.

This clonotype was seen only a few times. J is TRBJ2-5 and V is TRBV5-1; no reliable D call. This CDR3 has 16 residues. From germline, CDR1 is SGHRS and CDR2 YFSETQ. Trimming took off 0 bases at V and 4 bases at J, with 16 bases between the two ends. This CDR3 is CASSLDRGKSRETQYF. In DNA, the CDR3 is TGCGCCAGCAGCTTGGATCGTGGGAAGTCGCGAGAGACCCAGTACTTC.

The table lists this clonotype with a few counts. The chain recombines TRBV6-5 with TRBJ2-3; 10 positions agree with TRBD2. Trimming at V came to 11 bases and at J to 5 bases, leaving 4 bases not matched to a gene. This CDR3 comprises 12 residues. CDR1 and CDR2 from the germline V gene are MNHEY and SVGAGI. The CDR3 DNA follows: TGTGCCGCGGGGACTAGCGTAGATACGCAGTATTTT. It codes for CAAGTSVDTQYF.

This clonotype was observed a few times. V usage is TRBV12-3 or TRBV12-4 and J usage is TRBJ2-1; the match to TRBD2 covers 7 bases. V was pared by 3 bases and J by 4 bases, with 9 bases of the junction left unmatched. The CDR3 contains 16 residues. CDR3 residues: CASSFGGRAFYNEQFF. The CDR3 DNA sequence: TGTGCCAGCAGTTTTGGGGGGAGGGCCTTTTACAATGAGCAGTTCTTC.

The chain employs TRBV28 and TRBJ2-7; tentatively, D is TRBD1 (6 bases). This CDR3 is 16 amino acids long. V was pared by 6 bases and J by 0 bases, with 18 bases between. Germline V gene lookup returns CDR1 MDHEN and CDR2 SYDVKM. The CDR3 bases are TGTGCCAGCAGCTCAAGGACAGTCCCATTCTCCTACGAGCAGTACTTC. This encodes CASSSRTVPFSYEQYF.

The chain is built from TRBV7-2 and TRBJ2-1; perhaps TRBD2 as D (5 bases). Trimming removed 1 base from V and 9 bases from J, with 10 bases in between. There are 13 residues in the CDR3. Germline V CDR1 and CDR2: SGHTA, FQGNSA. CDR3 in amino acids: CASSLGLAREQFF. CDR3 in DNA: TGTGCCAGCAGCTTAGGGCTAGCTCGTGAGCAGTTCTTC.

This clonotype was observed a few times. The rearrangement joins TRBV4-3 to TRBJ2-1, with TRBD2 matching 7 bases. Germline trimming cut 1 base from V and 0 bases from J; bases unmatched to any gene: 6. The CDR3 runs to 17 residues. Per germline, CDR1 LGHNA and CDR2 YSLEER. CDR3 nucleotide sequence: TGCGCCAGCAGCCAAGGGCAGGGAGGGGTCTCCTACAATGAGCAGTTCTTC. Translated, it gives CASSQGQGGVSYNEQFF.